This TCR beta chain derives from a study of blood T cell repertoires in COVID-19. Study-wide context: The study drew acute and convalescent COVID-19 samples from the United States, Italy and Spain. Nucleic acid was either cDNA or gDNA, and it came from T cells, B-cell-depleted T cells, or PBMCs.

This CDR3 comprises 14 residues. CDR1 and CDR2 (germline): LGHNA, YNFKEQ. The junction had 2 bases not matched to a gene; V was cut back by 3 bases and J by 7 bases. As handled by the study authors: Amplification from reference gene primers served as the basis for estimated nucleated cell counts. Only in-frame clones appear in the TCRdb table, and some are missing; sequencing was by immunoSEQ multiplex PCR. V, J and clone size reflect that table, while D and trimming were determined from the DNA. The sample holds around 200,000 clones; more than 75% are singletons and the top ten take 3.7%. Sequencing input: peripheral blood. The clonotype comes from a man between 18 and 35 years old with active or convalescent COVID-19. The V call is TRBV4-2, the J call TRBJ1-6; 8 bases line up with TRBD1. CDR3 region: CASSQRDRNSPLHF. The CDR3 DNA follows: TGTGCCAGCAGCCAGCGGGACAGGAATTCACCCCTCCACTTT.